This T cell receptor beta chain is drawn from a study of blood T cell repertoires in COVID-19 (dated by TCRdb to between 2020 and 2021). Describing the broader study: Collaborator samples came from the United States, Italy and Spain and covered acute and convalescent phases of COVID-19. The prospective study material was composed of cDNA or gDNA derived from T cells, B-cell-depleted T cells, or PBMCs. HLA class I and class II types, where available, came from metadata supplied by the sample provider rather than from assay-based typing. The samples were drawn from the first 160 participants of the ongoing ImmuneRACE study and from 950 to 1,500 subjects provided by 6 global collaborators. The sample metadata nearly always contained a de-identified subject ID, COVID-19 status, age in years and sex. Deeply sampled blood TCRbeta repertoires from subjects exposed to, actively infected with, or recovered from COVID-19 were included in the dataset. The repertoires were released in a freely available public database intended as a resource for research on the immune response to SARS-CoV-2.

A word on this clone: Its antigen is unknown. No base quality values were provided; no much bigger clone lies one nucleotide off.

As encoded in the germline V gene (reference sequence), CDR1 is LGHDT while CDR2 is YNNKEL. Trimming takes 0 bases from V and 1 base from J, and the germline ends sit 9 bases apart. From cysteine to phenylalanine, the CDR3 is 16 amino acids long. The entry retains the CDR3 DNA only, 48 bases that are in frame from base 1. Participants in the prospective study were aged about 18 to 95 years, lived in 20 to 30 United States geographic areas, and enrolled through a virtual design. In the prospective study, participants were assigned to cohorts based on the clinical history participants reported in a screening survey and a study questionnaire. Mobile phlebotomists in the prospective study collected whole blood, serum and a nasopharyngeal or oropharyngeal swab from every participant. Participants in the prospective study had the option to provide additional blood draws and questionnaires over a 2-month period. Before DNA extraction, blood samples from the prospective study were shipped at room temperature or frozen.

What the authors observed across the whole study: The amount of clinical and demographic metadata varied by source and participant and was provided uncurated.

TCRbeta CDR3 regions were amplified from genomic DNA using the immunoSEQ Assay, a bias-controlled multiplex PCR. Processing in the source paper ran as follows. Nucleated cell counts per sample were estimated from amplification of reference gene primers within the assay. To quantify the absolute abundance of each unique TCRbeta CDR3 rearrangement, sequence reads were collapsed and filtered. For each sample, productive Simpson clonality was calculated by taking the square root of Simpson's diversity index across productive rearrangements. The source is immuneACCESS, and TCRdb retained only in-frame sequences with V and J called. Part of the clones is not carried over; for the studies checked, unresolved V genes explain less than half of this, and the remainder is unexplained. V and J calls plus clone size are reproduced from that table; the DNA served to infer D and trimming. For this sample the table gives some 130,000 clones, of which about four fifths were detected only once. Of the sample, around 5.5% falls within the top ten clones.

This TCR derives from a man aged 35 to 55 with acute COVID-19. The sequenced material came from PBMCs or T cells enriched from blood (not recorded which). The sequence is built from TRBV3-1 (or the pseudogene TRBV3-2) and TRBJ2-2; matching of 6 bases hints at TRBD1 as the D gene. The CDR3 sequence is CASSQDGGENTGELFF. The DNA reads TGTGCCAGCAGCCAAGATGGGGGCGAGAACACCGGGGAGCTGTTTTTT.